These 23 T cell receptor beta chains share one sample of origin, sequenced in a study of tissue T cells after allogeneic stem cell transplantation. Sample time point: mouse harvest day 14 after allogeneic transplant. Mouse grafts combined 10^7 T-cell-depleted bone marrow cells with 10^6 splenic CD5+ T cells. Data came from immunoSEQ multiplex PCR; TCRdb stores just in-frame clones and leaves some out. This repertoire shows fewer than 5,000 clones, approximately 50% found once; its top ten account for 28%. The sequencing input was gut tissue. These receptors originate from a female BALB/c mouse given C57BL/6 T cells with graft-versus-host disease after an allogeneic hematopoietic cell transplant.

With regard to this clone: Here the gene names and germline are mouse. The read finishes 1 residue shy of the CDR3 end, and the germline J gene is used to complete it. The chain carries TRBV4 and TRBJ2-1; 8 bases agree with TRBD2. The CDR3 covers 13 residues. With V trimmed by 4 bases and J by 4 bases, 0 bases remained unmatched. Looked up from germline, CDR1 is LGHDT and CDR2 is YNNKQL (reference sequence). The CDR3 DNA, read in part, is TGTGCCAGCAGCTGGGACTGGTATGCTGAGCAGTTC. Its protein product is CASSWDWYAEQF. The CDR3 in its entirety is CASSWDWYAEQFF.

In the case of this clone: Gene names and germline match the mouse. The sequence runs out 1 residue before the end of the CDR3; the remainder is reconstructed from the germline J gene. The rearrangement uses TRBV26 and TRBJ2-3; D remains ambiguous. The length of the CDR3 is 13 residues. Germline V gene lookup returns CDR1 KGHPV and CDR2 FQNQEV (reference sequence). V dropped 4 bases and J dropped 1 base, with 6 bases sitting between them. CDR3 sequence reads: CASSPQGAETLYF. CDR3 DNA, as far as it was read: TGTGCCAGCAGTCCTCAGGGTGCAGAAACGCTGTAT.

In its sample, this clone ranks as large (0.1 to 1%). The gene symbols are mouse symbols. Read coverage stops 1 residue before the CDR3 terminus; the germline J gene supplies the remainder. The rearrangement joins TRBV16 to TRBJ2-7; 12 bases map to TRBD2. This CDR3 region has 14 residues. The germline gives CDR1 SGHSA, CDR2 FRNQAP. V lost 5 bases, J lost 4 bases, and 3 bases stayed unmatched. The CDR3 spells CASSEDWGGYEQYF. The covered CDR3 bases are TGTGCAAGCAGCGAGGACTGGGGGGGGTATGAACAGTAC.

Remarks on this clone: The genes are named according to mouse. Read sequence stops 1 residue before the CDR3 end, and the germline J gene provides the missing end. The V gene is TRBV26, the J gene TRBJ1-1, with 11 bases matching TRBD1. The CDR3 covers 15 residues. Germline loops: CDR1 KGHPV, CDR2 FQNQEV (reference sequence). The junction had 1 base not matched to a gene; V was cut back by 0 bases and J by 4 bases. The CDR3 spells CASSLSGTGGTEVFF. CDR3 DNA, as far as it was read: TGTGCCAGCAGTCTGTCGGGGACAGGGGGCACAGAAGTCTTC. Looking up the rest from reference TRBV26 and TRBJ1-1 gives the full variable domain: NSKVIQTPRYLVKGQGQKAKMRCIPEKGHPVVFWYQQNKNNEFKFLINFQNQEVLQQIDMTEKRFSAECPSNSPCSLEIQSSEAGDSALYLCASSLSGTGGTEVFFGKGTRLTVV.

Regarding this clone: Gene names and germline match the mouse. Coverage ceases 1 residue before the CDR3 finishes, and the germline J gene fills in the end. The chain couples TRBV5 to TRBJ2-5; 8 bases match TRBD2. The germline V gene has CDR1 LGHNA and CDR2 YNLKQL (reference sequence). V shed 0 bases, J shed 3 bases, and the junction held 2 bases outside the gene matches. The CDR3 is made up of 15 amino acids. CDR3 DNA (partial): TGTGCCAGCAGCCAAGAAAACTGGGGGCAAGACACCCAGTAC. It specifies CASSQENWGQDTQY. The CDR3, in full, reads CASSQENWGQDTQYF.

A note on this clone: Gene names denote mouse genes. The DNA read from the CDR3 is TGTGCCAGCAGCCAAGATAGGCTGGGGGAAGACACCCAGTAC. Translating gives CASSQDRLGEDTQY. In full, the CDR3 reads CASSQDRLGEDTQYF. J is TRBJ2-5 and V is TRBV5, with TRBD2 matching over 7 bases. The sequenced fragment ends 1 residue before the CDR3 boundary, so the rest is inferred from the germline J gene. J gave up 4 bases and V 0 bases, and 4 bases lay outside the gene matches. Germline CDR1 LGHNA, CDR2 YNLKQL (reference sequence). The CDR3 runs to 15 residues.

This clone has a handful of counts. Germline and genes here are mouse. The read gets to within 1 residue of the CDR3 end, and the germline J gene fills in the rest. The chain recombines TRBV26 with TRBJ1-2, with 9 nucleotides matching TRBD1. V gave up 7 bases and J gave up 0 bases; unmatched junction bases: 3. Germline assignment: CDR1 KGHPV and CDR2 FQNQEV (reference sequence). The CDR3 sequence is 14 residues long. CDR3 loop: CASTRDRANSDYTF. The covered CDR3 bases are TGTGCCAGCACTCGGGACAGGGCAAACTCCGACTACACC.

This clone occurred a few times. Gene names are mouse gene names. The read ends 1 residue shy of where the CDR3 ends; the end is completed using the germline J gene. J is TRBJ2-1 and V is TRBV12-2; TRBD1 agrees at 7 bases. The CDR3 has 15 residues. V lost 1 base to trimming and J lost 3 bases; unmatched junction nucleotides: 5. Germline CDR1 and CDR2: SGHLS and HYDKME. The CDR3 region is CASSLNRGGYAEQFF. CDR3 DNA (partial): TGTGCCAGCTCTCTTAACAGGGGAGGCTATGCTGAGCAGTTC.

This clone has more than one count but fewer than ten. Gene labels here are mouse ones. This CDR3 reads CASSEGTGGEYAEQFF. The CDR3 DNA, read in part, is TGTGCCAGCAGTGAGGGGACTGGGGGGGAGTATGCTGAGCAGTTC. The chain recombines TRBV13-3 with TRBJ2-1; 13 bases align to TRBD2. The CDR3 is cut off 1 residue early in the read; its end comes from the germline J gene. Germline trimming cut 2 bases from V and 4 bases from J; bases unmatched to any gene: 3. This CDR3 spans 16 amino acids. The germline CDR1 and CDR2 sequences are NNHDY and SYVADS.

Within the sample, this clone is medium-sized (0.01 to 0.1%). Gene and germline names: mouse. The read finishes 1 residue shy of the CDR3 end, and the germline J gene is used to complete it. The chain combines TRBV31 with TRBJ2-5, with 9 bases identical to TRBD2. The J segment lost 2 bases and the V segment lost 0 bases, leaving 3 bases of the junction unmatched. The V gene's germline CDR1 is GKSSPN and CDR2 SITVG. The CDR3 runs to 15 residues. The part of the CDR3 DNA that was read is TGTGCCTGGAGTCTAGCCTGGGGGGGCCAAGACACCCAGTAC. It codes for CAWSLAWGGQDTQY. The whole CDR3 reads CAWSLAWGGQDTQYF.

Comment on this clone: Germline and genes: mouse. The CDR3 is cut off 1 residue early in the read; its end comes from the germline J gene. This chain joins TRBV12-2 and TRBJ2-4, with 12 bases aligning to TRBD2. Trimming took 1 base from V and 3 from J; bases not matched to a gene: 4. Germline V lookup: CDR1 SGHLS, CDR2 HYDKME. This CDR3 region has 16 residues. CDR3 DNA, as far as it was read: TGTGCCAGCTCTCTGACTGGGGGGGCGCGACAAAACACCTTGTAC. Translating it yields CASSLTGGARQNTLY. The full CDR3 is CASSLTGGARQNTLYF.

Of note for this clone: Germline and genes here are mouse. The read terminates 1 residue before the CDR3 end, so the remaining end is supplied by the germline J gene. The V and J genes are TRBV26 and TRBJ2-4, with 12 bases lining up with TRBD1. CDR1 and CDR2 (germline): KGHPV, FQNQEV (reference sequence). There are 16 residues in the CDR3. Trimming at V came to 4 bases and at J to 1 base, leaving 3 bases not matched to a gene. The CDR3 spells CASSPGTGGRQNTLYF. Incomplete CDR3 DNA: TGTGCCAGCAGTCCCGGGACAGGGGGCCGTCAAAACACCTTGTAC.

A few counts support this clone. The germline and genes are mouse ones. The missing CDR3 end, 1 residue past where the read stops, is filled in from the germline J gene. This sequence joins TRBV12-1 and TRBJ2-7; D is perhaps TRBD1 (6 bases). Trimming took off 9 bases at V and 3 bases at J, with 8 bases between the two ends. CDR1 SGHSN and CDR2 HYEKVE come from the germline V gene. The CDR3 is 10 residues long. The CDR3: CAPGDYEQYF. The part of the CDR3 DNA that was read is TGTGCCCCAGGGGACTATGAACAGTAC.

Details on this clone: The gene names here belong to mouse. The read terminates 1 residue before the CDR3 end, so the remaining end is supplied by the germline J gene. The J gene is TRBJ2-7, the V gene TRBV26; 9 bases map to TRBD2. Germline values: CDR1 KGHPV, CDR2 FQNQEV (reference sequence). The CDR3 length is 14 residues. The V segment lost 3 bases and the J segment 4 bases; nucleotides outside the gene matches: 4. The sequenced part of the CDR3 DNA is TGTGCCAGCAGTCTCTCGACTGGGGGTTATGAACAGTAC. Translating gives CASSLSTGGYEQY. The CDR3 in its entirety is CASSLSTGGYEQYF.

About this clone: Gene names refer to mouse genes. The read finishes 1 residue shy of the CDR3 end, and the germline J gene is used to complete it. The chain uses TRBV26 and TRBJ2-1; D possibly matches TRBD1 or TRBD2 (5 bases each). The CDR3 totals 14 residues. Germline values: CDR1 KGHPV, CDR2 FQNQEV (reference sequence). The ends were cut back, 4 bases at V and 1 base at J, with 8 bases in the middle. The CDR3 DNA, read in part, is TGTGCCAGCAGTCGGGACCGAAACTATGCTGAGCAGTTC. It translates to CASSRDRNYAEQF. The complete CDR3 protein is CASSRDRNYAEQFF.

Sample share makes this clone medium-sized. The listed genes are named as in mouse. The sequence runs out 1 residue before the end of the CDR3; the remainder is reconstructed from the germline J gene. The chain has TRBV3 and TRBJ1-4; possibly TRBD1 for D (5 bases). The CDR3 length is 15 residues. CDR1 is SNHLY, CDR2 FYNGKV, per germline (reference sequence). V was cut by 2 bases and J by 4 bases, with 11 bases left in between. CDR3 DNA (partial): TGTGCCAGCAGCTTAAGGCAGGGTGGCAACGAAAGATTATTT. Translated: CASSLRQGGNERLF. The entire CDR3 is CASSLRQGGNERLFF.

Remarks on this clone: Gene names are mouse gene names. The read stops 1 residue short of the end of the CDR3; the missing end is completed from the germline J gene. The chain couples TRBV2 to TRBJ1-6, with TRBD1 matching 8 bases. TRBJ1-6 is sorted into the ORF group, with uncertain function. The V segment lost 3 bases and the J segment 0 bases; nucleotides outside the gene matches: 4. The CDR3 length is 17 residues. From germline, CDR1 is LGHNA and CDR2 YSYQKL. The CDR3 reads CASSQGQVNSYNSPLYF. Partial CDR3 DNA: TGTGCCAGCAGCCAGGGACAGGTGAATTCCTATAATTCGCCCCTCTAC.

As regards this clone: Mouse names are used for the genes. Incomplete CDR3 DNA: TGTGCCAGCAGCTATCCTGGACAGGTCACAGAAGTCTTC. This sequence encodes CASSYPGQVTEVF. The CDR3 as a whole reads CASSYPGQVTEVFF. The chain links TRBV4 to TRBJ1-1, with 7 nucleotides matching TRBD1. The sequence runs out 1 residue before the end of the CDR3; the remainder is reconstructed from the germline J gene. The germline V gene has CDR1 LGHDT and CDR2 YNNKQL (reference sequence). V shed 3 bases and J 4 bases; nucleotides not matched to a gene: 5. The CDR3 length is 14 residues.

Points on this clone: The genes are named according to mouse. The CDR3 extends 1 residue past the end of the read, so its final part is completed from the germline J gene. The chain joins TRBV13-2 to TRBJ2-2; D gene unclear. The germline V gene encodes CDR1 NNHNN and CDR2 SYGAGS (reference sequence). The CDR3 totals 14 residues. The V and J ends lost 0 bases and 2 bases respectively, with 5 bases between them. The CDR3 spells CASGDAQNTGQLYF. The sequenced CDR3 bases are TGTGCCAGCGGTGATGCCCAGAACACCGGGCAGCTCTAC.

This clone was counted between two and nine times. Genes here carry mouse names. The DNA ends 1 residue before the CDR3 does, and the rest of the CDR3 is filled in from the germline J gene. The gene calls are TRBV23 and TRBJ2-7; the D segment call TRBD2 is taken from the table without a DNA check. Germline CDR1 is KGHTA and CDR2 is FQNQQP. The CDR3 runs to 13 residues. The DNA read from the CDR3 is TGCTCCAGCAGTCAATCGGAGGGGGGGGAACAGTAC. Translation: CSSSQSEGGEQY. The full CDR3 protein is CSSSQSEGGEQYF.

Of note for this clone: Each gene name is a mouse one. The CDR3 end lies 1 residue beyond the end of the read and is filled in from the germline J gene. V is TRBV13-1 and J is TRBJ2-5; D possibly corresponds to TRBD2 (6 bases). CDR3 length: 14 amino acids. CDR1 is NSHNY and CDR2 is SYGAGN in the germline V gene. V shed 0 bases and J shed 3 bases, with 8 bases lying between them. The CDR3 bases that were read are TGTGCCAGCAGTGATGCGGGACTTCAAGACACCCAGTAC. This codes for CASSDAGLQDTQY. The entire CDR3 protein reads CASSDAGLQDTQYF.

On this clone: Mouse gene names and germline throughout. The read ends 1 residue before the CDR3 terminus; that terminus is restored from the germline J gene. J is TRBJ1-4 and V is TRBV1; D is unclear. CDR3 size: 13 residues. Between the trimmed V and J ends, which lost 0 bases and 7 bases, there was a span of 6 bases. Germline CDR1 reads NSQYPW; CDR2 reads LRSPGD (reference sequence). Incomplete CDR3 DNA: TGCACCTGCAGTGCAGATCCCCGCGAAAGATTATTT. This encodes CTCSADPRERLF. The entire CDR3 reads CTCSADPRERLFF.

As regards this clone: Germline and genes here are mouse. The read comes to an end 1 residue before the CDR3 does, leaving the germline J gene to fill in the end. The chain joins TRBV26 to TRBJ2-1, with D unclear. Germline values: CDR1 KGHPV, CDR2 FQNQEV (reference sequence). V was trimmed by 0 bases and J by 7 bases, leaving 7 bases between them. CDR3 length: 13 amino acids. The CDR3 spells CASSLSPGAEQFF. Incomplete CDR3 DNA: TGTGCCAGCAGTCTGTCGCCGGGGGCTGAGCAGTTC.